This TCR beta chain was observed in a study of T cell changes during pregnancy in multiple sclerosis. The repertoire was sequenced with immunoSEQ multiplex PCR; TCRdb's copy has only in-frame clones and lacks some. The table shows around 130,000 clones, with about 96% occurring only once. The CDR3 extends over 13 amino acids. Germline loops: CDR1 MNHNS, CDR2 SASEGT. Germline trimming cut 8 bases from V and 2 bases from J; bases unmatched to any gene: 2. The chain couples TRBV6-1 to TRBJ2-2; 7 bases are shared with TRBD1. This TCR was sampled from a female donor with multiple sclerosis, enrolled in a pregnancy study. The sample here was peripheral blood, taken after pregnancy. CDR3 sequence reads: CASDRDNTGELFF. DNA of the CDR3: TGTGCCAGCGACAGGGACAACACCGGGGAGCTGTTTTTT.